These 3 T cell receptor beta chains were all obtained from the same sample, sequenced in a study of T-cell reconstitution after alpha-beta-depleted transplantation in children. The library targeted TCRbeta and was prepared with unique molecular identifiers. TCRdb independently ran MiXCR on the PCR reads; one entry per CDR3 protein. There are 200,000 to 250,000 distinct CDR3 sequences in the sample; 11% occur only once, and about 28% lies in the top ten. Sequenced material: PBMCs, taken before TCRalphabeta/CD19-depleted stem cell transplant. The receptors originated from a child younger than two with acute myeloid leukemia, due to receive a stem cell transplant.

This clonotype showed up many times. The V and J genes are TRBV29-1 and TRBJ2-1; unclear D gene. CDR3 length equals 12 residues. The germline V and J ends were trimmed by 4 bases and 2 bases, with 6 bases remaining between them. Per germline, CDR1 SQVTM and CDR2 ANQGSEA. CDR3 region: CSVGGTYNEQFF. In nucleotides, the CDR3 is TGCAGCGTTGGAGGTACCTACAATGAGCAGTTCTTC.

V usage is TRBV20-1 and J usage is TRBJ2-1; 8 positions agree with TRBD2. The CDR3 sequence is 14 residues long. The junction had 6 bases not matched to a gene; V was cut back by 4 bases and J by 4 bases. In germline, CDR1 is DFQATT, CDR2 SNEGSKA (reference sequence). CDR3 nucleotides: TGCAGTGCTACCCCGGGGGGGTTTTACAATGAGCAGTTCTTC. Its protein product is CSATPGGFYNEQFF.

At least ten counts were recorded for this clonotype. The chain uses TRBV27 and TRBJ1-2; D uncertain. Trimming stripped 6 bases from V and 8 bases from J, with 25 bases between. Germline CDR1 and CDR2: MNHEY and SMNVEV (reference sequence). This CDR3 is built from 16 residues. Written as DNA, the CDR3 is TGTGCCAGCAGACCGACTAACAGCCTCCAATTGAGGGGCTACACCTTC. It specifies CASRPTNSLQLRGYTF.